Sequencing of this T cell receptor (beta chain) was carried out in a study of blood T cell repertoires in COVID-19. The data were produced by immunoSEQ multiplex PCR, yet TCRdb's version contains in-frame clones alone and is incomplete. Counted here are 150,000 or so clones, over 85% occurring once; the ten biggest clones make up 15% to 20%. V was pared by 4 bases and J by 8 bases, with 5 bases of the junction left unmatched. This CDR3 spans 12 amino acids. Germline lookup yields CDR1 SQVTM and CDR2 ANQGSEA. Material: peripheral blood. This chain uses TRBV29-1 with TRBJ1-2, with TRBD1 matching over 9 bases. This sequence was found in a man in his 60s with active or convalescent COVID-19. The CDR3 loop is CSVGQGERGYTF. The CDR3 DNA sequence: TGCAGCGTTGGACAGGGGGAGAGGGGCTACACCTTC.